The 26 T cell receptor beta chains presented below share a single source sample, sequenced in a study of blood T cell repertoires in COVID-19. Profiling relied on immunoSEQ multiplex PCR, and the TCRdb table lists in-frame clones only, not all of them. In the table there are over 350,000 clones, just under 90% of which are singletons. Specimen: PBMCs or T cells enriched from blood (not recorded which). The source is a woman aged 45-65 years who had recovered from COVID-19.

The genes are TRBV12-3 or TRBV12-4 and TRBJ1-2, with D unclear. With 4 bases removed from V and 7 bases from J, the gap between germline ends came to 4 bases. This CDR3 region has 10 residues. The CDR3 here is CASSYGGYTF. DNA of the CDR3: TGTGCCAGCAGTTACGGTGGCTACACCTTC.

V is TRBV27 and J is TRBJ1-2, with 10 nucleotides matching TRBD1. CDR1 and CDR2 from the germline V gene are MNHEY and SMNVEV (reference sequence). The CDR3 is 17 residues long. V lost 3 bases and J lost 3; bases outside the gene matches: 10. The CDR3 bases are TGTGCCAGCAGTTTCTTCAGGACAGGGGGAAGGGACTATGGCTACACCTTC. This encodes CASSFFRTGGRDYGYTF.

V is TRBV15 and J is TRBJ2-7; possible D gene TRBD2, 5 bases. The CDR3 is 13 amino acids. Germline V gene sequence: CDR1 LNHNV, CDR2 YYDKDF (reference sequence). The V gene lost 0 bases and the J gene lost 9 bases, with 12 bases spanning the gap. The chain's CDR3 is CATSRDYPEGQYF. The CDR3 region has the DNA TGTGCCACCAGCAGAGATTACCCCGAGGGGCAGTACTTC.

The V gene is TRBV9, the J gene TRBJ1-5; D might be TRBD1 (5 bases). CDR1 and CDR2 from the germline V gene are SGDLS and YYNGEE. This CDR3 is 14 amino acids long. The V gene lost 0 bases and the J gene lost 7 bases, with 11 bases spanning the gap. The CDR3, as DNA: TGTGCCAGCAGCGTAGGGGGGGAGATACAGCCCCAGCATTTT. Translating it yields CASSVGGEIQPQHF.

This clone was found a few times. The CDR3 protein is CASSFRRGGELFF. CDR3 DNA sequence: TGTGCCAGCAGCTTTAGGCGGGGCGGGGAGCTGTTTTTT. The chain uses TRBV5-6 and TRBJ2-2, with D possibly being TRBD2 (6 bases). Germline V lookup: CDR1 SGHDT, CDR2 YYEEEE. The CDR3 has 13 residues. V lost 2 bases to trimming and J lost 7 bases, with 9 bases between them.

The rearrangement joins TRBV28 to TRBJ2-6, with D possibly matching TRBD1 (5 bases). The V gene's germline CDR1 is MDHEN and CDR2 SYDVKM. The CDR3 totals 17 residues. Trimming cost V 8 bases and J 0 bases, with 17 bases left between them. CDR3 amino acids: CASGSAGQSSGANVLTF. The CDR3 nucleotides are TGTGCCAGCGGCTCCGCAGGGCAAAGCTCTGGGGCCAACGTCCTGACTTTC.

The table lists this clone with a count of one. This rearrangement joins TRBV29-1 to TRBJ1-1; TRBD1 matches 9 bases. The V gene end was trimmed by 7 bases and the J gene end by 2 bases; junction bases not matched to a gene: 5. The CDR3 consists of 13 residues. CDR1 is SQVTM and CDR2 is ANQGSEA in the germline V gene. CDR3 sequence reads: CSGGTGSNTEAFF. The CDR3 bases are TGCAGCGGAGGGACAGGGAGTAACACTGAAGCTTTCTTT.

This clone was seen only once. V and J are TRBV6-1 and TRBJ1-4; no firm D call. The germline V gene encodes CDR1 MNHNS and CDR2 SASEGT. Trimming shortened V by 2 bases and J by 4 bases, and 14 bases separated the two germline ends. There are 16 residues in the CDR3. The CDR3 DNA reads as TGTGCCAGCAGTGAAAAAACTAGCCCTTTTAATGAAAAACTGTTTTTT. Translated: CASSEKTSPFNEKLFF.

The chain carries TRBV6-4 and TRBJ1-5; D is uncertain. Looked up from germline, CDR1 is MRHNA and CDR2 is SNTAGT. This CDR3 spans 14 amino acids. V shed 4 bases and J shed 4 bases, with 11 bases lying between them. Here the CDR3 DNA reads TGTGCCAGCAGTGTTGAGGCTTGGAATCAGCCCCAGCATTTT. It is translated as CASSVEAWNQPQHF.

V is TRBV2 and J is TRBJ2-1; tentatively, D is TRBD2 (6 bases). CDR3 length equals 15 residues. From germline, CDR1 is SNHLY and CDR2 FYNNEI. V was shortened by 7 bases and J by 1 base, with 14 bases between the two germline ends. This CDR3 reads CASTPGLHSYNEQFF. Here the CDR3 DNA reads TGTGCCAGCACGCCAGGACTACATTCCTACAATGAGCAGTTCTTC.

This clone is a singleton in its sample. This chain connects TRBV20-1 to TRBJ1-1, with 10 bases matching TRBD1. CDR1 is DFQATT and CDR2 is SNEGSKA in the germline V gene (reference sequence). V lost 3 bases, J lost 9 bases, and 13 bases stayed unmatched. This CDR3 spans 15 amino acids. The CDR3 coding sequence is TGCAGTGCTAGTGGTCCCCGGGACAGGGGAACAAAAGCTTTCTTT. It yields the protein CSASGPRDRGTKAFF.

DNA of the CDR3: TGTGCCAGCAGCGCGGCAGGGGGCGCTTATGGCTACACCTTC. It encodes CASSAAGGAYGYTF. The chain is built from TRBV9 and TRBJ1-2; 8 nucleotides agree with TRBD1. V lost 3 bases to trimming and J lost 5 bases; unmatched junction nucleotides: 6. CDR3 length: 14 amino acids. Per the germline V gene, CDR1 is SGDLS and CDR2 is YYNGEE.

The chain employs TRBV30 and TRBJ1-1; TRBD1 might be the D (5 bases). The CDR3 has 14 amino acids. Looked up from germline, CDR1 is GTSNPN and CDR2 is SVGIG (reference sequence). V was shortened by 3 bases and J by 5 bases, with 16 bases between the two germline ends. The CDR3 DNA reads as TGTGCCTGGAGCCCCGGGGGGTTTTTGACTGAAGCTTTCTTT. It encodes CAWSPGGFLTEAFF.

J is TRBJ1-3 and V is TRBV6-1, with a tentative D call TRBD1 (6 bases). From germline, CDR1 is MNHNS and CDR2 SASEGT. V was shortened by 2 bases and J by 4 bases, with 12 bases between the two germline ends. The CDR3 has 15 amino acids. Written as DNA, the CDR3 is TGTGCCAGCAGTGAAAACAGGGTAGAAGGAAACACCATATATTTT. Amino acids: CASSENRVEGNTIYF.

The rearrangement links TRBV29-1 to TRBJ2-1, with D tentatively TRBD1 (6 bases). The CDR3 sequence is 14 residues long. Germline CDR1 reads SQVTM; CDR2 reads ANQGSEA. Trimming left V 7 bases short and J 3 bases short, with 16 bases between. This CDR3 reads CSANRDTLYNEQFF. Here the CDR3 DNA reads TGCAGCGCCAACCGGGACACTCTCTACAATGAGCAGTTCTTC.

The V gene is TRBV5-5, the J gene TRBJ2-3; maybe TRBD2 (6 bases). Germline V gives CDR1 SGHKS, CDR2 YYEKEE (reference sequence). CDR3 length: 15 residues. Trimming left V 3 bases short and J 0 bases short, with 11 bases between. CDR3 protein: CASSWRAKSTDTQYF. The CDR3 bases are TGTGCCAGCAGCTGGAGGGCGAAAAGCACAGATACGCAGTATTTT. The whole variable domain, remainder taken from reference TRBV5-5 and TRBJ2-3, is DAGVTQSPTHLIKTRGQQVTLRCSPISGHKSVSWYQQVLGQGPQFIFQYYEKEERGRGNFPDRFSARQFPNYSSELNVNALLLGDSALYLCASSWRAKSTDTQYFGPGTRLTVL.

The V call is TRBV15, the J call TRBJ1-5; TRBD1 matches 7 bases. The CDR3 contains 14 residues. CDR1 and CDR2 (germline): LNHNV, YYDKDF (reference sequence). V lost 4 bases, J lost 4 bases, and 4 bases stayed unmatched. CDR3: CATSKGQINQPQHF. The CDR3 DNA sequence: TGTGCCACCAGCAAGGGACAGATAAATCAGCCCCAGCATTTT.

The chain is built from TRBV20-1 and TRBJ2-7; TRBD1 aligns across 7 bases. The CDR3 covers 11 residues. Germline-derived CDR1 and CDR2 are DFQATT and SNEGSKA (reference sequence). The V gene end was trimmed by 1 base and the J gene end by 6 bases; junction bases not matched to a gene: 0. The CDR3 nucleotides are TGCAGTGCTAGAGGACAGGGCGAGCAGTACTTC. It yields the protein CSARGQGEQYF.

The chain recombines TRBV29-1 with TRBJ2-7; 10 nucleotides agree with TRBD2. CDR1 is SQVTM and CDR2 is ANQGSEA in the germline V gene. This CDR3 contains 12 residues. The V and J ends lost 6 bases and 6 bases, in that order; junction bases with no gene match: 5. CDR3 amino acids: CSVAGTSVEQYF. CDR3 in DNA: TGCAGCGTCGCCGGGACTAGCGTCGAGCAGTACTTC.

V usage is TRBV3-1 (or the pseudogene TRBV3-2) and J usage is TRBJ2-7; D might be TRBD2 (5 bases). V dropped 2 bases and J dropped 9 bases, with 20 bases sitting between them. Germline loops: CDR1 LGHDT, CDR2 YNNKEL (reference sequence). This CDR3 has 15 residues. CDR3 residues: CASSQIGGSPPGQYF. CDR3 nucleotide sequence: TGTGCCAGCAGCCAAATTGGAGGCAGCCCCCCCGGGCAGTACTTC.

The V call is TRBV11-3, the J call TRBJ2-3; 10 bases map to TRBD2. Trimming took 5 bases from V and 0 from J; bases not matched to a gene: 2. This CDR3 comprises 15 residues. CDR1 is SGHNT, CDR2 YENEEA, per germline. The chain's CDR3 is CASSATSGSTDTQYF. CDR3 bases: TGTGCCAGCAGCGCGACTAGCGGGAGCACAGATACGCAGTATTTT. Supplemented by reference TRBV11-3 and TRBJ2-3, the full variable domain reads EAGVVQSPRYKIIEKKQPVAFWCNPISGHNTLYWYLQNLGQGPELLIRYENEEAVDDSQLPKDRFSAERLKGVDSTLKIQPAELGDSAVYLCASSATSGSTDTQYFGPGTRLTVL.

This sequence joins TRBV2 and TRBJ1-5, with a weak D call TRBD1 (6 bases). This CDR3 region has 13 residues. Trimming took 4 bases from V and 4 from J, leaving 8 bases between them. Germline CDR1 SNHLY, CDR2 FYNNEI. This CDR3 reads CASSAQGNQPQHF. CDR3 nucleotides: TGTGCCAGCAGTGCACAGGGTAATCAGCCCCAGCATTTT.

V is TRBV7-8 and J is TRBJ2-1; no definite D call. The ends were cut back, 5 bases at V and 7 bases at J, with 9 bases in the middle. CDR3 length: 12 residues. Germline CDR1 reads SGHVS; CDR2 reads FQNEAQ. The CDR3 sequence is CASSTRRNEQFF. Here the CDR3 DNA reads TGTGCCAGCAGCACGCGCCGGAATGAGCAGTTCTTC.

The rearrangement uses TRBV27 and TRBJ1-2; unclear D gene. Germline V gene sequence: CDR1 MNHEY, CDR2 SMNVEV (reference sequence). Trimming took 6 bases from V and 4 from J, leaving 12 bases between them. There are 13 residues in the CDR3. CDR3 sequence: CASSPGEVYGYTF. The CDR3 region has the DNA TGTGCCAGCAGCCCCGGGGAGGTCTATGGCTACACCTTC.

The DNA for the CDR3 is TGTGCCACCAGCATCGGCGCAGGGGGATATCAGCCCCAGCATTTT. Protein sequence: CATSIGAGGYQPQHF. The chain combines TRBV15 with TRBJ1-5, with TRBD1 matching over 7 bases. Looked up from germline, CDR1 is LNHNV and CDR2 is YYDKDF (reference sequence). The length of the CDR3 is 15 residues. V shed 4 bases and J 5 bases; nucleotides not matched to a gene: 8.

The J gene is TRBJ1-2, the V gene TRBV5-1; D is unresolved. Germline assignment: CDR1 SGHRS and CDR2 YFSETQ. Between the trimmed V and J ends, which lost 2 bases and 2 bases, there was a span of 10 bases. The CDR3 covers 14 residues. The CDR3 spells CASSLSELNYGYTF. The CDR3 DNA reads TGCGCCAGCAGCTTATCGGAGCTGAACTATGGCTACACCTTC.